This is a list of T cell receptor beta chains from one sample in a study of shared clonotypes between healthy human individuals. Assay: immunoSEQ multiplex PCR; the TCRdb copy retains only in-frame clones and omits some. Among roughly 2,300,000 clones listed, 85% to 95% were seen once. The sample taken for sequencing was naive CD4+ T cells from PBMCs. These TCRs come from a man aged 18 to 30 in good health. Some clones in this sample may be carry-over from other donors' samples. Both conserved end residues are part of each CDR3. A D gene is named only where the DNA matches it firmly. The size field is filled for only some rows; it gives once, few, many or a size class.

v_gene	abundance	d_gene	j_gene	CDR3nt	CDR3aa
TRBV30	-	-	TRBJ2-2	TGTGCCTGGAGTGTATCAGAGGAGCTGTTTTTT	CAWSVSEELFF
TRBV30	few	-	TRBJ1-1	TGTGCCTGGAGTCTGTCCCAGAACACTGAAGCTTTCTTT	CAWSLSQNTEAFF
TRBV5-1	-	TRBD1	TRBJ2-5	TGCGCCAGCACCTACCAGACAGGGGGAGAGACCCAGTACTTC	CASTYQTGGETQYF
TRBV11-2	-	TRBD2	TRBJ2-7	TGTGCCAGCAGGCCCGGGACTAGCGGCTCCTACGAGCAGTACTTC	CASRPGTSGSYEQYF
TRBV28	-	-	TRBJ1-5	TGTGCCAGCAGTTTCCGAGTACTCAGCAATCAGCCCCAGCATTTT	CASSFRVLSNQPQHF
TRBV6-1	-	-	TRBJ2-5	TGTGCCAGCAAGATGGGGGTGTGGGGGCAAGAGACCCAGTACTTC	CASKMGVWGQETQYF
TRBV2	-	-	TRBJ1-4	TGTGCCAGCAACCCCGGGGGCCGGGAAAAACTGTTTTTT	CASNPGGREKLFF
TRBV9	-	-	TRBJ2-5	TGTGCCAGCAGCACCCGACAAGGGGAGACCCAGTACTTC	CASSTRQGETQYF
TRBV5-1	-	-	TRBJ2-7	TGCGCCAGCAGCTCGGCAGGGTTCTACGAGCAGTACTTC	CASSSAGFYEQYF
TRBV7-2	-	-	TRBJ1-5	TGTGCCAGCAGCTTCCCCGGAAATCAGCCCCAGCATTTT	CASSFPGNQPQHF
TRBV5-1	-	TRBD2	TRBJ2-5	TGCGCCAGCGCCCCGTTCCAGCGGGAGGGAGAGACCCAGTACTTC	CASAPFQREGETQYF
TRBV10-1	-	-	TRBJ2-1	TGCGCCAGCGGGTGGGACCGCTACAATGAGCAGTTCTTC	CASGWDRYNEQFF
TRBV28	-	-	TRBJ2-3	TGTGCCAGCAGCCCCTTTGGGACCCATACGCAGTATTTT	CASSPFGTHTQYF
TRBV28	-	-	TRBJ1-1	TGTGCCAGCAGTTTTGTTTCACGCAGCATGAACACTGAAGCTTTCTTT	CASSFVSRSMNTEAFF
TRBV5-4	-	-	TRBJ2-2	TGTGCCAGCACCCGAGGGGCCCCCGGTGACGGGGAGCTGTTTTTT	CASTRGAPGDGELFF
TRBV18	-	-	TRBJ1-2	TGTGCCAGCTCACCACGTAACGTTCAGGAAGGCTACACCTTC	CASSPRNVQEGYTF
TRBV7-2	-	TRBD1	TRBJ1-5	TGTGCCAGCAGCCCGAGAGAGGGGGCCGGCAATCAGCCCCAGCATTTT	CASSPREGAGNQPQHF
TRBV28	-	-	TRBJ1-4	TGTGCCAGCAAAGACGGGGCCTCTAATGAAAAACTGTTTTTT	CASKDGASNEKLFF
TRBV10-3	-	TRBD1	TRBJ1-1	TGTGCCATCAGTCCCGGACAGGGAATCGCTGAAGCTTTCTTT	CAISPGQGIAEAFF
TRBV5-1	-	-	TRBJ2-5	TGCGCCAGCAGCTTGATTGGACAACGTGAGACCCAGTACTTC	CASSLIGQRETQYF
TRBV6-4	-	TRBD2	TRBJ2-5	TGTGCCAGCAAAGCGGGAGGGCAAGAGACCCAGTACTTC	CASKAGGQETQYF
TRBV5-8	-	-	TRBJ1-5	TGTGCCAGCAGCTTCTGGGCTATTAGCAATCAGCCCCAGCATTTT	CASSFWAISNQPQHF
TRBV6-5	-	TRBD1	TRBJ1-1	TGTGCCAGCAGCGACAGGGGAGGGACTGAAGCTTTCTTT	CASSDRGGTEAFF
TRBV19	-	-	TRBJ2-2	TGTGCCAGTAGTATAGATCGGGGAGTGGCCGGGGAGCTGTTTTTT	CASSIDRGVAGELFF
TRBV18	-	-	TRBJ1-1	TGTGCCAGCTCCCCAAATTTTAACACTGAAGCTTTCTTT	CASSPNFNTEAFF
TRBV15	-	-	TRBJ2-7	TGTGCCACCAGTCTGCGACAGGCCTCCTACGAGCAGTACTTC	CATSLRQASYEQYF
TRBV29-1	-	-	TRBJ2-7	TGCAGCGTGGAGCCAGGGTCCGTGGATAATAAGCAGTACTTC	CSVEPGSVDNKQYF
TRBV7-9	-	-	TRBJ1-2	TGTGCCAGCAGCGTCGGGAACCATGGCTACACCTTC	CASSVGNHGYTF
TRBV14	-	TRBD1	TRBJ2-4	TGTGCCAGCAGCCCCCTGGGGCGGACAGGGGACGAAAACATTCAGTACTTC	CASSPLGRTGDENIQYF
TRBV9	-	-	TRBJ2-7	TGTGCCAGCAGCGCACGGGACACCGGACCCTACGAGCAGTACTTC	CASSARDTGPYEQYF
TRBV7-8	-	TRBD2	TRBJ2-3	TGTGCCACGAAGAGGGCGGGGGACCTGGATACGCAGTATTTT	CATKRAGDLDTQYF
TRBV7-2	-	TRBD2	TRBJ2-3	TGTGCCAGCAGCTTGCGGGGAGCGGGAGTGCCCGATACGCAGTATTTT	CASSLRGAGVPDTQYF
TRBV29-1	-	TRBD2	TRBJ2-1	TGCAGCGTTGAAGGGGGACTAGCGGGTGGTTTCAATGAGCAGTTCTTC	CSVEGGLAGGFNEQFF
TRBV7-3	once	-	TRBJ2-3	TGTGCCAGCAGCGGGCCAGGGGAAAATACGCAGTATTTT	CASSGPGENTQYF
TRBV10-3	-	-	TRBJ1-2	TGTGCCACCCGGGGAGGGGAAGGGTATGGCTACACCTTC	CATRGGEGYGYTF
TRBV7-2	-	TRBD2	TRBJ2-7	TGTGCCAGCAGCTTGACTAGACTAGCGGGAACCTACGAGCAGTACTTC	CASSLTRLAGTYEQYF
TRBV7-3	-	-	TRBJ2-1	TGTGCCAGCAGCCTGGGGAACTACGGAGGACACGACAATGAGCAGTTCTTC	CASSLGNYGGHDNEQFF
TRBV7-9	-	TRBD1	TRBJ1-2	TGTGCCAGCAGCCCCTGGGACAGGGAAGCCGGAGGCTACACCTTC	CASSPWDREAGGYTF
TRBV7-9	-	-	TRBJ1-2	TGTGCCAGCAGCTCCAGGCGAACTAGGGATGGCTACACCTTC	CASSSRRTRDGYTF
TRBV29-1	once	-	TRBJ2-7	TGCAGCGTTAGTCTAGGGAGCCACGAGCAGTACTTC	CSVSLGSHEQYF
TRBV4-1	-	-	TRBJ2-1	TGCGCCAGCAGCGCCACGGGTACAGGCTCACCGGATGAGCAGTTCTTC	CASSATGTGSPDEQFF
TRBV2	-	TRBD2	TRBJ2-1	TGTGCCAGCGTGAAAGAAAGCGGGAAGGACGCCAATGAGCAGTTCTTC	CASVKESGKDANEQFF
TRBV28	once	-	TRBJ1-4	TGTGCCACCCACGACAGCCTTACTAATGAAAAACTGTTTTTT	CATHDSLTNEKLFF
TRBV6-1	-	TRBD1	TRBJ1-2	TGTGCCAGCAGCTACGGGACAGGTCTTTCGATTGGCTACACCTTC	CASSYGTGLSIGYTF
TRBV2	-	TRBD1	TRBJ1-5	TGTGCCAGCAGCCTCGGACAGGGGGCTCAGCCCCAGCATTTT	CASSLGQGAQPQHF
TRBV5-1	-	TRBD1	TRBJ2-7	TGCGCCAGCAGCTTGTTAGGCAGGGGGTTTTCCTACGAGCAGTACTTC	CASSLLGRGFSYEQYF
TRBV29-1	once	-	TRBJ1-5	TGCAGCGTGAGAGACTCTATCAATCAGCCCCAGCATTTT	CSVRDSINQPQHF
TRBV4-1	few	-	TRBJ2-5	TGCGCCAGCAGCCCTTACCAAGGGGCTGGTGGGGAGACCCAGTACTTC	CASSPYQGAGGETQYF
TRBV2	-	-	TRBJ2-7	TGTGCCAGCAGTTTGGGTTACGAGCAGTACTTC	CASSLGYEQYF
TRBV4-1	-	-	TRBJ2-7	TGCGCCAGCAGCCGCGGCGAGGGAGACGCCTACGAGCAGTACTTC	CASSRGEGDAYEQYF
TRBV29-1	-	-	TRBJ2-7	TGCAGCGTTGCCGCAACCTACGAGCAGTACTTC	CSVAATYEQYF
TRBV11-2	-	-	TRBJ2-4	TGTGCCAGCAGCTTAGTAGGTGGACAGTCAAACATTCAGTACTTC	CASSLVGGQSNIQYF
TRBV6-6	-	TRBD1	TRBJ1-1	TGTGCCAGCAGGGGAGGGACAGTAACTGAAGCTTTCTTT	CASRGGTVTEAFF
TRBV7-9	-	-	TRBJ1-1	TGTGCCAGCATCCTAGAGGGGCGAAACACTGAAGCTTTCTTT	CASILEGRNTEAFF
TRBV7-2	-	-	TRBJ2-6	TGTGCCAGCAGCCGCAGCTCTTCCCCTGGGGCCAACGTCCTGACTTTC	CASSRSSSPGANVLTF
TRBV27	-	TRBD2	TRBJ2-7	TGTGCCAGCAGTTTATCAACCCCCCGACTAGCGGGCAAGTCCTACGAGCAGTACTTC	CASSLSTPRLAGKSYEQYF
TRBV9	-	-	TRBJ2-2	TGTGCCAGCAGCGTAGCTGCAGCGAACACCGGGGAGCTGTTTTTT	CASSVAAANTGELFF
TRBV5-1	-	-	TRBJ2-3	TGCGCCAGCAGCTTAGGCGGCGAAACAGATACGCAGTATTTT	CASSLGGETDTQYF
TRBV7-2	once	-	TRBJ2-1	TGTGCCAGCAGCTCCGTGGGTCTATTCGGCGAGCAGTTCTTC	CASSSVGLFGEQFF
TRBV11-2	-	TRBD2	TRBJ2-3	TGTGCCAGCAGCTTCGTGGCGGGAGGGCAGGGTCCAGATACGCAGTATTTT	CASSFVAGGQGPDTQYF